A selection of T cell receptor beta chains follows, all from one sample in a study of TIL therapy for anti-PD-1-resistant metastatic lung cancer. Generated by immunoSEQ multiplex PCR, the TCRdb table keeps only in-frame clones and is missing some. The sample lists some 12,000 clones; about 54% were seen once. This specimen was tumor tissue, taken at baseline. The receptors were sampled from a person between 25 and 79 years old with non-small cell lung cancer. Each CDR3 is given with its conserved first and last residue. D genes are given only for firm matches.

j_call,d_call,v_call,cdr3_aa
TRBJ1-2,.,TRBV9,CASSFQGLDGYTF
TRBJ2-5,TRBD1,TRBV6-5,CASSLTGTGQQTQYF
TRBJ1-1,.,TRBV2,CASRRQAMNTEAFF
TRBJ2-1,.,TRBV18,CASSPPVGNEQFF
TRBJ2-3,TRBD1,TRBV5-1,CASSLEDRVLDTQYF
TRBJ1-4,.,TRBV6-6,CASSFTGSNEKLFF
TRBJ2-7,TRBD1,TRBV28,CASVQGQGGYEQYF
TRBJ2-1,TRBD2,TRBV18,CASSPGLAGRNEQFF
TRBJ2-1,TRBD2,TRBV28,CASTARGLAIYNEQFF
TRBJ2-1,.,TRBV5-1,CASSLLAGAVEQFF
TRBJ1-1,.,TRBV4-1,CASSQDIGGTEAFF
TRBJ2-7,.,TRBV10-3,CAISAQRHDEQYF
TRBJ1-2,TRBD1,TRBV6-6,CASSLTGRNYGYTF
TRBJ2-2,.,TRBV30,CAWSVTGGLPGELFF
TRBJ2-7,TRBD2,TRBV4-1,CASSQESGTSGGVTYEQYF
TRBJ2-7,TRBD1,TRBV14,CASSVQGMSSYEQYF
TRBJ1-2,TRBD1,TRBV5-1,CASSSAQTGINYGYTF
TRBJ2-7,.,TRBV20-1,CSASPDELRYYEQYF
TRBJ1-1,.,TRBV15,CATALTVNTEAFF
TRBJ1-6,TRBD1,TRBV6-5,CAIGQGNSPLHF
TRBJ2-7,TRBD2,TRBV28,CASRSGVEQYF
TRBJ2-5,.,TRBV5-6,CASSLRQQETQYF
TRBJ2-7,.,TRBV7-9,CASSLSLDEQYF
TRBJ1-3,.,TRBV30,CAWSRQAFSGNTIYF
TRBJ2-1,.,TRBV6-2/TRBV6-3,CASSSLYEQFF
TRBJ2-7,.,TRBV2,CASSGGRVYYEQYF
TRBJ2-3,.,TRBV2,CASSEDGGLADTQYF
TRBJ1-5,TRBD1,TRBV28,CASSSDTDRGDQPQHF
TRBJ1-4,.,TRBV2,CASSVVQGGGEKLFF
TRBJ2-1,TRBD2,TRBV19,CASSMVPGGGYEQFF
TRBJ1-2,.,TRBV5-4,CASSLASVYTF
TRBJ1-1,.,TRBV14,CASSQDRLNTEAFF
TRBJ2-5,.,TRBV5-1,CASSPQGLGETQYF
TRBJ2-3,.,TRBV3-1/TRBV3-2,CASSQFLTDTQYF
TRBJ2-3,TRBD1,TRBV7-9,CATIRGTDTQYF